In this sample, the clone carrying this TCR beta chain turned up a few times. From germline, CDR1 is LGHDT and CDR2 YNNKEL (reference sequence). V was clipped by 4 bases and J by 7 bases, with 7 bases between them. CDR3 length equals 12 residues. The record originates from a study of blood T cell repertoires in COVID-19. Study overall: COVID-19 samples collected from the United States, Italy and Spain covered acute and convalescent phases. Sources were T cells, B-cell-depleted T cells, or PBMCs; the material itself was cDNA or gDNA.

Source study methods: Counts of nucleated cells, estimated from reference gene primer amplification, were obtained. Sequenced by immunoSEQ multiplex PCR; TCRdb stores in-frame clones only, minus some. Clone size and V and J calls were adopted from that table, with D and trimming inferred from the DNA. This repertoire shows about 100,000 clones, about 78% found once; its top ten account for 7.5% to 9.5%. V is TRBV3-1 (or the pseudogene TRBV3-2) and J is TRBJ2-2; unclear D gene. What was sequenced was peripheral blood. The clonotype comes from a man in his forties or fifties who had recovered from COVID-19. CDR3 residues: CASSLAHGELFF. CDR3 DNA sequence: TGTGCCAGCAGCCTCGCGCACGGGGAGCTGTTTTTT.